This TCR beta chain was captured by sequencing in a study of early T cells in non-severe SARS-CoV-2 infection. Study summary: The sequenced material was bulk RNA from unsorted whole blood, and its chains were unpaired.

V lost 1 base and J 7 bases, leaving 19 bases between the germline ends. The CDR3 loop spans 17 amino acids. The germline CDR1 and CDR2 sequences are LGHDT and YNNKEL (reference sequence). The study, taken as a whole, reports: Comparison of clonotypes with VDJdb favored anti-spike CD8 responses while missing private and CD4 specificities.

Attachment of unique molecular identifiers to individual cDNA molecules was performed. TCRdb re-analysed the 5' RACE reads in MiXCR, keeping a single row per CDR3 protein. In the table there are approximately 77,000 distinct CDR3 sequences, less than 15% of which are singletons. This clonotype was counted only a few times. Its antigen is still unknown. This sequence was found in an adult who was a healthcare worker with PCR-confirmed SARS-CoV-2 infection or an uninfected control (not recorded which). V usage is TRBV3-1 and J usage is TRBJ2-2; no clear D. Sequenced input: whole blood. CDR3 amino acids: CASSQARSQARGGELFF. CDR3 sequence (DNA): TGTGCCAGCAGCCAAGCTAGGAGCCAGGCCCGAGGCGGGGAGCTGTTTTTT.